The subject of this entry is one TCR beta chain. Its cognate antigen is unknown. These data originate in a study of cytomegalovirus exposure and HLA in healthy donors. Study-level information: The same platform was used for the 120 validation repertoires and the roughly 600 first-cohort repertoires, a later analysis reported.

The germline V gene encodes CDR1 MNHNS and CDR2 SASEGT. The CDR3 covers 13 residues. Between the trimmed V and J ends, which lost 6 bases and 13 bases, there was a span of 18 bases. Study observations and caveats: The finding came from a later analysis; first-cohort TCR clusters tended to co-occur in the 95 to 150 validation repertoires. There were some 150 TCR beta chains listed as cytomegalovirus-associated. Specificity for CMV antigens was confirmed in vitro for three of the CMV-associated chains.

Sequencing was performed with immunoSEQ multiplex PCR; in TCRdb, only in-frame clones are kept and a portion is missing. The sample has under 400,000 clones, approximately 90% seen once. V usage is TRBV6-1 and J usage is TRBJ1-4; weak D call: TRBD1 (6 bases). The source of this sequence is a woman aged 18-29 years in good health and CMV-seronegative. The sample taken for sequencing was PBMCs. The DNA of the CDR3 is TGTGCCAGCAGGCCCTTAGTGGGGGCTGGACTGTTTTTT. This gives the protein CASRPLVGAGLFF.